A selection of T cell receptor beta chains follows, all from one sample in a study of T-cell reconstitution after alpha-beta-depleted transplantation in children. Each CDR3 protein is one row after TCRdb ran MiXCR on the PCR reads. The sample lists 190,000 or so distinct CDR3 sequences; approximately 6.8% were seen once. The source material was PBMCs from the stem cell graft donor, sampled from the stem cell graft. Receptors were obtained from a human donor who donated a stem cell graft to a child with Wiskott-Aldrich syndrome. Each CDR3 is given with its conserved first and last residue. D genes are given only for firm matches. Clone size is shown for a subset of rows, as once, few, many or a class of expanded clone.

D,J,size,V,DNA,CDR3
NA,TRBJ2-7,few,TRBV30,TGTGCCGCAGAGGAGTTCTCCTACGAGCAGTACTTC,CAAEEFSYEQYF
NA,TRBJ2-1,many,TRBV12-3/TRBV12-4,TGTGCCAGCACCCGAGCGCAAAGCTCCTACAATGAGCAGTTCTTC,CASTRAQSSYNEQFF
TRBD1,TRBJ1-5,NA,TRBV12-3/TRBV12-4,TGTGCCAGCAGTCGGGACAGGGGAGTGGGTCAGCCCCAGCATTTT,CASSRDRGVGQPQHF
NA,TRBJ1-5,many,TRBV20-1,TGCAGTGCTAGGGCAGGGGACTATCAGCCCCAGCATTTT,CSARAGDYQPQHF
TRBD2,TRBJ2-2,many,TRBV5-1,TGCGCCAGCAGCTTGGTTCCTAGCGGGGGCTGGAACACCGGGGAGCTGTTTTTT,CASSLVPSGGWNTGELFF
NA,TRBJ1-1,many,TRBV6-5,TGTGCCAGCAGTTGGGGCGGGGCGGGAACGGATGAAGCTTTCTTT,CASSWGGAGTDEAFF
NA,TRBJ1-5,many,TRBV12-3/TRBV12-4,TGTGCCAGCAGTTACACGCGCGGGGGAAGGGATCAGCCCCAGCATTTT,CASSYTRGGRDQPQHF
TRBD1,TRBJ2-1,many,TRBV6-5,TGTGCCAGCAGTCGACAGGGGGCTATTAGTGGTGAGCAGTTCTTC,CASSRQGAISGEQFF
NA,TRBJ1-1,few,TRBV15,TGTGCCACCAGCCCGAAAGGGGTGAACACTGAAGCTTTCTTT,CATSPKGVNTEAFF
TRBD1,TRBJ1-1,NA,TRBV28,TGTGCCAGCAGTTCCTCTAGACAGGGGATGCACACTGAAGCTTTCTTT,CASSSSRQGMHTEAFF
NA,TRBJ2-1,many,TRBV7-2,TGTGCCAGCAGCTTAGCGGCGGTAGGTGAGCAGTTCTTC,CASSLAAVGEQFF
NA,TRBJ2-1,many,TRBV12-3/TRBV12-4,TGTGCCAGCAGCCGACTAGTCCCGATCTACAATGAGCAGTTCTTC,CASSRLVPIYNEQFF
TRBD2,TRBJ2-5,few,TRBV5-1,TGCGCCAGCACCAGACTAGCGGGGTCAGAGACCCAGTACTTC,CASTRLAGSETQYF
NA,TRBJ2-1,many,TRBV20-1,TGCAGTGCTAGAAGGACTACAAACTACAATGAGCAGTTCTTC,CSARRTTNYNEQFF
TRBD1,TRBJ1-2,many,TRBV6-5,TGTGCCAGCAGTTACTCGAAAGACGGGACAGGGCCCCATGGCTACACCTTC,CASSYSKDGTGPHGYTF
NA,TRBJ1-5,few,TRBV12-3/TRBV12-4,TGTGCCAGCAGCTTTGACCTGGGCAATCAGCCCCAGCATTTT,CASSFDLGNQPQHF
NA,TRBJ1-1,many,TRBV29-1,TGCAGCGTTGGGTCCGACTACACTGAAGCTTTCTTT,CSVGSDYTEAFF
NA,TRBJ2-7,many,TRBV10-3,TGTGCCATCATGGACACAAGCTCCTACGAGCAGTACTTC,CAIMDTSSYEQYF
NA,TRBJ1-1,many,TRBV20-1,TGCAGTGCTCCTAAAAGCAGGAACACTGAAGCTTTCTTT,CSAPKSRNTEAFF
TRBD2,TRBJ2-1,few,TRBV11-2,TGTGCCAGCAGCTTAGTGGGAGCGGGGGGGGTCTACAATGAGCAGTTCTTC,CASSLVGAGGVYNEQFF